Each of the 21 T cell receptor beta chains below was sequenced from the same sample in a study of CD8 T cells in ankylosing spondylitis. Overall study findings and caveats: Ankylosing spondylitis blood appeared to carry a characteristic TCR beta motif of several highly homologous variants.

These receptors have no identified antigens. Each CDR3 protein is one row after TCRdb ran MiXCR on the 5' RACE reads. The sample has more than 650,000 distinct CDR3 sequences, over 9.5% seen once; the top ten hold just over 0.5%. Material for sequencing was blood, either unsorted or a sorted T cell fraction (not recorded which). The receptors derive from a male donor with ankylosing spondylitis.

This clonotype occurred a few times. The chain has TRBV20-1 and TRBJ2-7; 14 bases match TRBD2. This CDR3 is 15 amino acids long. The J segment lost 6 bases and the V segment lost 5 bases, leaving 9 bases of the junction unmatched. Germline CDR1 reads DFQATT; CDR2 reads SNEGSKA (reference sequence). Here the CDR3 reads CSAGRLAGGPGEQYF. For the CDR3, the DNA is TGCAGTGCTGGCCGACTAGCGGGAGGGCCGGGCGAGCAGTACTTC.

This chain joins TRBV7-8 and TRBJ2-4; no firm D call. This CDR3 region has 15 residues. Germline CDR1 reads SGHVS; CDR2 reads FQNEAQ. Between the trimmed V and J ends, which lost 5 bases and 2 bases, there was a span of 13 bases. CDR3 in DNA: TGTGCCAGCAGCCGGATCGGGCAATCCAAAAACATTCAGTACTTC. This sequence encodes CASSRIGQSKNIQYF.

This clonotype was counted many times. The chain links TRBV20-1 to TRBJ2-4; D is possibly TRBD1 (5 bases). The V gene's germline CDR1 is DFQATT and CDR2 SNEGSKA (reference sequence). This CDR3 region has 16 residues. The V end lost 0 bases, the J end lost 1 base, and 13 bases lay between the germline ends. This chain's CDR3 is CSARDYRGGAKNIQYF. The CDR3 nucleotides read TGCAGTGCTAGAGATTATAGGGGTGGTGCCAAAAACATTCAGTACTTC.

A few counts support this clonotype. The V call is TRBV7-9, the J call TRBJ2-7; possible D gene TRBD2, 6 bases. The length of the CDR3 is 14 residues. V was pared by 4 bases and J by 1 base, with 11 bases between. Germline V gene data show CDR1 as SEHNR and CDR2 as FQNEAQ (reference sequence). The CDR3 DNA reads as TGTGCCAGCAGCTGGGGGACTGGTTCCTACGAGCAGTACTTC. Residues: CASSWGTGSYEQYF.

This clonotype has at least ten counts. CDR3 bases: TGCAGTGCTCCGTCACTCGGAGATACGCAGTATTTT. It is translated as CSAPSLGDTQYF. The chain couples TRBV20-1 to TRBJ2-3, with D hard to call. V dropped 5 bases and J dropped 5 bases, with 11 bases sitting between them. This CDR3 is built from 12 residues. The germline V gene has CDR1 DFQATT and CDR2 SNEGSKA (reference sequence).

This clonotype came up a few times. The chain carries TRBV10-3 and TRBJ2-1; unclear D gene. CDR1 and CDR2 from the germline V gene are ENHRY and SYGVKD. This CDR3 is 13 amino acids long. Trimming shortened V by 0 bases and J by 4 bases, and 4 bases separated the two germline ends. The CDR3 DNA reads TGTGCCATCAGTGAGTCGGGTTACAATGAGCAGTTCTTC. Translation gives CAISESGYNEQFF.

In this sample, this clonotype turned up a few times. The chain uses TRBV20-1 and TRBJ1-1; 7 positions match TRBD1. This CDR3 spans 13 amino acids. V gave up 6 bases and J gave up 1 base; unmatched junction bases: 5. CDR1 is DFQATT and CDR2 is SNEGSKA in the germline V gene (reference sequence). DNA of the CDR3: TGCAGTGCACCTAACAGGGGGAACACTGAAGCTTTCTTT. It yields the protein CSAPNRGNTEAFF.

This clonotype has just a few counts. The CDR3 loop is CASSPTPMNTEAFF. The DNA of the CDR3 is TGTGCCAGCAGCCCTACACCTATGAACACTGAAGCTTTCTTT. The chain uses TRBV7-2 and TRBJ1-1; D gene unclear. V lost 5 bases to trimming and J lost 0 bases, with 10 bases between them. This CDR3 is 14 amino acids long. Germline V gives CDR1 SGHTA, CDR2 FQGNSA.

This clonotype showed up just a few times. The J gene is TRBJ2-7, the V gene TRBV12-3 or TRBV12-4; D is unresolved. The CDR3 sequence is 15 residues long. Trimming removed 2 bases from V and 3 bases from J, with 14 bases in between. CDR3 in DNA: TGTGCCAGCAGTTTAAGGGTCAGTGGGTTCTACGAGCAGTACTTC. Its translation: CASSLRVSGFYEQYF.

In its sample, this clonotype was seen a few times. The V call is TRBV20-1, the J call TRBJ1-2; TRBD1 might be the D (6 bases). This CDR3 region has 16 residues. V lost 6 bases to trimming and J lost 0 bases, with 20 bases between them. Germline V gene lookup returns CDR1 DFQATT and CDR2 SNEGSKA (reference sequence). Here the CDR3 DNA reads TGCAGTGCCCGCAATCCAGGGGTTACAGCTAACTATGGCTACACCTTC. Residues: CSARNPGVTANYGYTF.

This clonotype showed up just a few times. The V gene is TRBV7-2, the J gene TRBJ1-3; tentatively, D is TRBD1 (5 bases). Trimming took off 5 bases at V and 4 bases at J, with 9 bases between the two ends. The germline V gene encodes CDR1 SGHTA and CDR2 FQGNSA. The CDR3 has 13 amino acids. Here the CDR3 DNA reads TGTGCCAGCAGCACCCGGGGGGGAAACACCATATATTTT. It codes for CASSTRGGNTIYF.

The chain employs TRBV15 and TRBJ2-5; D might be TRBD2 (6 bases). The germline V and J ends were trimmed by 7 bases and 5 bases, with 14 bases remaining between them. CDR1 LNHNV and CDR2 YYDKDF come from the germline V gene (reference sequence). The CDR3 length is 13 residues. CDR3 residues: CATMRGGKETQYF. The CDR3 DNA reads as TGTGCCACCATGAGGGGAGGAAAGGAGACCCAGTACTTC.

This clonotype was found many times. V gene TRBV6-5 combines with J gene TRBJ2-1, with D possibly being TRBD1 or TRBD2 (6 bases each). V shed 2 bases and J shed 7 bases, with 9 bases lying between them. This CDR3 has 13 amino acids. From germline, CDR1 is MNHEY and CDR2 SVGAGI. The CDR3 sequence is CASSYGGLNEQFF. As DNA, the CDR3 is TGTGCCAGCAGTTACGGGGGGCTAAATGAGCAGTTCTTC.

This clonotype showed up just a few times. J is TRBJ2-1 and V is TRBV3-1, with D possibly called TRBD1 or TRBD2 (5 bases each). The CDR3 consists of 12 residues. Per the germline V gene, CDR1 is LGHDT and CDR2 is YNNKEL (reference sequence). V gave up 9 bases and J gave up 7 bases, with 13 bases separating them. This chain's CDR3 is CARMGERNEQFF. For the CDR3, the DNA is TGTGCCAGGATGGGGGAAAGGAATGAGCAGTTCTTC.

This clonotype was counted a few times. The V gene is TRBV12-3 or TRBV12-4, the J gene TRBJ2-5, with D possibly matching TRBD1 (6 bases). Trimming left V 6 bases short and J 5 bases short, with 16 bases between. The CDR3 is 14 residues long. For the CDR3, the DNA is TGTGCCAGCAGCCCCGACAGGATTCGGGAGACCCAGTACTTC. Its translation is CASSPDRIRETQYF.

This clonotype was seen more than once but under ten times. The chain employs TRBV20-1 and TRBJ1-5; 8 bases match TRBD1. Trimming took 2 bases from V and 5 from J; bases not matched to a gene: 11. This CDR3 is 16 amino acids long. CDR1 is DFQATT, CDR2 SNEGSKA, per germline (reference sequence). CDR3: CSARSTVRGPDQPQHF. CDR3 bases: TGCAGTGCTAGAAGTACCGTCAGGGGGCCTGATCAGCCCCAGCATTTT.

The V gene is TRBV6-5, the J gene TRBJ1-1; no clear D. The CDR3 sequence is 14 residues long. V was clipped by 2 bases and J by 1 base, with 8 bases between them. Germline V CDR1 and CDR2: MNHEY, SVGAGI. CDR3 bases: TGTGCCAGCAGTTACGAACGGGAGAACACTGAAGCTTTCTTT. This translates into CASSYERENTEAFF.

The chain is built from TRBV28 and TRBJ2-7; D may be TRBD1 (5 bases). Germline CDR1 MDHEN, CDR2 SYDVKM. Trimming pared 6 bases from V and 4 bases from J, leaving 16 bases between. The CDR3 has 14 amino acids. CDR3 in amino acids: CASRHRFVTYEQYF. The CDR3 DNA reads as TGTGCCAGCAGGCACAGGTTCGTGACTTACGAGCAGTACTTC.

V gene TRBV5-1 combines with J gene TRBJ2-2, with D tentatively TRBD1 (6 bases). Germline V lookup: CDR1 SGHRS, CDR2 YFSETQ. V was cut by 0 bases and J by 4 bases, with 10 bases left in between. CDR3 length equals 15 residues. The CDR3: CASSLGGPGTGELFF. CDR3 DNA: TGCGCCAGCAGCTTGGGGGGGCCCGGCACCGGGGAGCTGTTTTTT.

This clonotype was seen more than once but under ten times. V and J are TRBV4-1 and TRBJ2-7, with 10 bases that match TRBD1. The CDR3 sequence is 14 residues long. Germline CDR1 is MGHRA and CDR2 is YSYEKL. The junction had 5 bases not matched to a gene; V was cut back by 1 base and J by 8 bases. The CDR3 loop reads CASSQVGDRGKQYF. DNA of the CDR3: TGCGCCAGCAGCCAAGTCGGGGACAGGGGCAAGCAGTACTTC.

This sequence joins TRBV9 and TRBJ2-7; D is unclear. CDR1 and CDR2 (germline): SGDLS, YYNGEE. V lost 3 bases and J 1 base, leaving 11 bases between the germline ends. There are 14 residues in the CDR3. The CDR3 is CASSASPPSYEQYF. CDR3 nucleotides: TGTGCCAGCAGCGCATCCCCCCCTTCCTACGAGCAGTACTTC. The full variable domain, its missing parts supplied by reference TRBV9 and TRBJ2-7, is DSGVTQTPKHLITATGQRVTLRCSPRSGDLSVYWYQQSLDQGLQFLIQYYNGEERAKGNILERFSAQQFPDLHSELNLSSLELGDSALYFCASSASPPSYEQYFGPGTRLTVT.